The next 28 T cell receptor beta chains were all read from a single sample in a study of blood T cell repertoires in COVID-19. Here immunoSEQ multiplex PCR was the method, and the copy in TCRdb shows in-frame clones only, minus some. Here the sample spans about 260,000 clones, around 80% being singletons. The sample taken for sequencing was peripheral blood. Every receptor here comes from a woman of 80 years or more with acute or convalescent COVID-19.

The chain employs TRBV7-3 and TRBJ2-2, with 8 nucleotides matching TRBD2. V was pared by 5 bases and J by 0 bases, with 2 bases of the junction left unmatched. The germline V gene encodes CDR1 SGHTA and CDR2 FQGTGA. The CDR3 has 15 residues. CDR3 coding DNA: TGTGCCAGCAGCAATAGCGGGGCGAACACCGGGGAGCTGTTTTTT. It specifies CASSNSGANTGELFF.

The CDR3, as DNA: TGTGCCAGCAGCCAAGATGAAGGACAGGGACCTAACTATGGCTACACCTTC. It translates to CASSQDEGQGPNYGYTF. V is TRBV4-2 and J is TRBJ1-2; TRBD1 matches at 8 bases. CDR3 length: 17 residues. The germline gives CDR1 LGHNA, CDR2 YNFKEQ. After removal of 0 bases from V and 0 bases from J, the junction contained 6 bases not matched to a gene.

Regarding this clone: Other nucleotide sequences in the sample specify the same CDR3. The chain couples TRBV5-1 to TRBJ1-1, with D possibly being TRBD1 (6 bases). From germline, CDR1 is SGHRS and CDR2 YFSETQ. This CDR3 comprises 14 residues. With 4 bases removed from V and 5 bases from J, the gap between germline ends came to 15 bases. The CDR3 spells CASSQEQGRTEAFF. The CDR3 DNA is TGCGCCAGCAGCCAGGAACAGGGTAGGACTGAAGCTTTCTTT.

This clone was detected only a few times. This chain connects TRBV2 to TRBJ1-1; D is uncertain. Deletions cut 9 bases from V and 1 base from J, with 15 bases between. CDR3 size: 14 residues. The germline V gene has CDR1 SNHLY and CDR2 FYNNEI. CDR3 coding DNA: TGTGCCAGTAGCCGGATTTTATCGAACACTGAAGCTTTCTTT. This gives the protein CASSRILSNTEAFF.

This chain links TRBV4-3 with TRBJ2-7, with a tentative D call TRBD1 (5 bases). This CDR3 spans 15 amino acids. V lost 0 bases and J 0 bases, leaving 9 bases between the germline ends. From germline, CDR1 is LGHNA and CDR2 YSLEER. Written as DNA, the CDR3 is TGCGCCAGCAGCCAAGATTGGGGCAACTCCTACGAGCAGTACTTC. Translation gives CASSQDWGNSYEQYF.

This clone is a singleton in its sample. The CDR3 loop is CASSLLGDRSYEQYF. The CDR3 coding sequence is TGTGCCAGCAGTTTACTGGGGGACAGGTCCTACGAGCAGTACTTC. The V call is TRBV27, the J call TRBJ2-7, with 8 bases aligning to TRBD1. This CDR3 comprises 15 residues. Germline-derived CDR1 and CDR2 are MNHEY and SMNVEV (reference sequence). Trimming removed 2 bases from V and 1 base from J; junction bases left unmatched: 4.

V usage is TRBV2 and J usage is TRBJ2-4; 10 bases are a match to TRBD1. J lost 8 bases, V lost 6 bases, and 10 bases had no gene match. Germline CDR1 is SNHLY and CDR2 is FYNNEI. The CDR3 is 15 amino acids. The CDR3 here is CASRRTGTGVYIQYF. The CDR3 DNA reads TGTGCCAGCAGAAGAACCGGGACAGGGGTGTACATTCAGTACTTC. Full variable domain (rest looked up from reference TRBV2 and TRBJ2-4): EPEVTQTPSHQVTQMGQEVILRCVPISNHLYFYWYRQILGQKVEFLVSFYNNEISEKSEIFDDQFSVERPDGSNFTLKIRSTKLEDSAMYFCASRRTGTGVYIQYFGAGTRLSVL.

V gene TRBV5-6 combines with J gene TRBJ1-2; 7 bases line up with TRBD1. CDR1 is SGHDT, CDR2 YYEEEE, per germline. The trim removed 3 bases at V and 8 bases at J, leaving 10 bases unmatched. This CDR3 region has 14 residues. CDR3 loop: CASSSRDRLGGYTF. CDR3 sequence (DNA): TGTGCCAGCAGCTCCCGGGACAGACTGGGGGGCTACACCTTC. Using reference TRBV5-6 and TRBJ1-2 for the parts outside the CDR3, the full variable domain is DAGVTQSPTHLIKTRGQQVTLRCSPKSGHDTVSWYQQALGQGPQFIFQYYEEEERQRGNFPDRFSGHQFPNYSSELNVNALLLGDSALYLCASSSRDRLGGYTFGSGTRLTVV.

The rearrangement uses TRBV13 and TRBJ1-6; D is perhaps TRBD1 (6 bases). Germline CDR1 PRHDT, CDR2 FYEKMQ (reference sequence). The V end was cut by 5 bases, the J end by 0 bases, with 14 bases between. This CDR3 is 17 amino acids long. In DNA, the CDR3 is TGTGCCAGCAGCCTTCGGACAGCGAGCTCCTATAATTCACCCCTCCACTTT. It yields the protein CASSLRTASSYNSPLHF.

This clone was seen many times. V is TRBV9 and J is TRBJ2-7; tentative D call: TRBD2 (5 bases). Trimming pared 4 bases from V and 6 bases from J, leaving 20 bases between. This CDR3 has 15 amino acids. Germline V gene sequence: CDR1 SGDLS, CDR2 YYNGEE. In DNA, the CDR3 is TGTGCCAGCAGCCCTAGAACGGGGAAGACTGGCGAGCAGTACTTC. It yields the protein CASSPRTGKTGEQYF.

The V gene is TRBV5-4, the J gene TRBJ2-5; D is possibly TRBD2 (6 bases). This CDR3 is built from 15 residues. With 2 bases removed from V and 5 bases from J, the gap between germline ends came to 16 bases. CDR1 is SGHNT and CDR2 is YYREEE in the germline V gene (reference sequence). CDR3 sequence: CASSFSGPGGETQYF. In nucleotides, the CDR3 is TGTGCCAGCAGCTTCAGCGGGCCTGGAGGGGAGACCCAGTACTTC.

V is TRBV27 and J is TRBJ1-4; D not certain. The germline V gene has CDR1 MNHEY and CDR2 SMNVEV (reference sequence). V lost 5 bases, J lost 2 bases, and 9 bases lay in between. This CDR3 is 14 amino acids long. The CDR3 DNA reads TGTGCCAGCAGTCCGGGTAGGACTAATGAAAAACTGTTTTTT. This encodes CASSPGRTNEKLFF.

This sequence joins TRBV29-1 and TRBJ2-1, with a possible D match to TRBD1 (5 bases). V lost 1 base to trimming and J lost 8 bases, with 9 bases between them. CDR3 length: 12 residues. Germline V gene sequence: CDR1 SQVTM, CDR2 ANQGSEA. CDR3 bases: TGCAGCGTTGAAGGGTGGGGCTATGAGCAGTTCTTC. Translated: CSVEGWGYEQFF.

The rearrangement joins TRBV28 to TRBJ2-7; the match to TRBD2 covers 9 bases. There are 18 residues in the CDR3. V dropped 4 bases and J dropped 2; count of bases not matched to a gene: 15. CDR1 and CDR2 from the germline V gene are MDHEN and SYDVKM. CDR3 DNA: TGTGCCAGCAGTTCTCAGGGGGTAGCGGGAGCCGCTCCCTACGAGCAGTACTTC. Encoded protein: CASSSQGVAGAAPYEQYF.

The chain is built from TRBV28 and TRBJ2-2, with D tentatively TRBD2 (6 bases). Germline CDR1 is MDHEN and CDR2 is SYDVKM. CDR3 length: 14 amino acids. Trimming pared 8 bases from V and 6 bases from J, leaving 16 bases between. The CDR3 DNA reads as TGTGCCAGCTGGACCGGGGGTCTGTCCGGGGAGCTGTTTTTT. Its translation: CASWTGGLSGELFF.

In DNA, the CDR3 is TGTGCCAGCAGTTTGTCCCAGTGGCCTGGCTACACCTTC. As protein: CASSLSQWPGYTF. The chain couples TRBV6-6 to TRBJ1-2, with D unresolved. This CDR3 comprises 13 residues. Trimming stripped 4 bases from V and 7 bases from J, with 13 bases between. Looked up from germline, CDR1 is MNHNY and CDR2 is SVGAGI (reference sequence).

The chain carries TRBV30 and TRBJ1-2; D remains unclear. V dropped 2 bases and J dropped 0 bases, with 4 bases sitting between them. Germline V lookup: CDR1 GTSNPN, CDR2 SVGIG (reference sequence). The CDR3 contains 12 residues. The CDR3 loop reads CAWSRANYGYTF. For the CDR3, the DNA is TGTGCCTGGAGTCGAGCTAACTATGGCTACACCTTC.

This clone was seen only a few times. The chain combines TRBV5-3 with TRBJ2-7, with a weak D call TRBD1 (6 bases). TRBV5-3 qualifies as an ORF whose function is uncertain. V was pared by 0 bases and J by 4 bases, with 20 bases between. The length of the CDR3 is 17 residues. CDR3 sequence reads: CARSLAISPTGRYEQYF. The DNA of the CDR3 is TGTGCCAGAAGCTTGGCAATTTCTCCCACAGGGAGATACGAGCAGTACTTC.

The chain employs TRBV9 and TRBJ1-4; 9 bases map to TRBD1. Germline V gives CDR1 SGDLS, CDR2 YYNGEE. The length of the CDR3 is 14 residues. Unmatched junction bases numbered 4, after V lost 3 bases and J lost 7 bases. CDR3 loop: CASSAGTGSEKLFF. The CDR3 DNA sequence: TGTGCCAGCAGCGCCGGGACAGGGAGTGAAAAACTGTTTTTT.

V and J are TRBV6-2 or TRBV6-3 and TRBJ2-7, with 10 bases aligning to TRBD1. The CDR3 runs to 14 residues. V dropped 0 bases and J dropped 6; count of bases not matched to a gene: 2. The germline V gene has CDR1 MNHEY and CDR2 SVGEGT. In DNA, the CDR3 is TGTGCCAGCAGTTACTCGGGACAGGGGCCCGAGCAGTACTTC. It encodes CASSYSGQGPEQYF.

The V gene is TRBV9, the J gene TRBJ1-3, with 8 bases lining up with TRBD1. This CDR3 contains 15 residues. Trimming cost V 3 bases and J 4 bases; bases outside gene matches: 6. Germline V gene data show CDR1 as SGDLS and CDR2 as YYNGEE. Here the CDR3 DNA reads TGTGCCAGCAGCGGGAGCAGGGGGCCAGGAAACACCATATATTTT. Translated, it gives CASSGSRGPGNTIYF.

This clone was picked up one time. V and J are TRBV5-1 and TRBJ2-5; 7 nucleotides line up with TRBD1. The length of the CDR3 is 14 residues. Germline lookup yields CDR1 SGHRS and CDR2 YFSETQ. The V and J ends lost 3 bases and 0 bases, in that order; junction bases with no gene match: 2. The DNA of the CDR3 is TGCGCCAGCAGCTCGGGACAGCACCAAGAGACCCAGTACTTC. It specifies CASSSGQHQETQYF.

The sample holds a few counts of this clone. V usage is TRBV19 and J usage is TRBJ2-2, with D possibly TRBD2 on 7 matching bases. Germline CDR1 reads LNHDA; CDR2 reads SQIVND (reference sequence). The CDR3 has 13 residues. V lost 8 bases to trimming and J lost 4 bases, with 11 bases between them. CDR3 coding DNA: TGTGCCAGTTCGAGGGGGGGCACCGGGGAGCTGTTTTTT. Translation gives CASSRGGTGELFF.

V and J are TRBV28 and TRBJ2-1; 9 bases are shared with TRBD1. In germline, CDR1 is MDHEN, CDR2 SYDVKM. With 3 bases clipped from V and 5 bases from J, the junction kept 5 bases outside the gene matches. CDR3 size: 15 residues. DNA for the CDR3: TGTGCCAGCAGTTTCGCGACAGGGGGAAACAATGAGCAGTTCTTC. This codes for CASSFATGGNNEQFF.

This chain joins TRBV12-3 or TRBV12-4 and TRBJ2-2; D gene ambiguous. The CDR3 has 13 amino acids. Trimming stripped 1 base from V and 6 bases from J, with 6 bases between. The CDR3, as DNA: TGTGCCAGCAGTTTAGGTGGCCCCGGGGAGCTGTTTTTT. This sequence encodes CASSLGGPGELFF.

This clone was detected a few times. The chain uses TRBV18 and TRBJ2-5, with D tentatively TRBD2 (7 bases). Deletions cut 6 bases from V and 4 bases from J, with 15 bases between. Germline assignment: CDR1 KGHSH and CDR2 LQKENI. CDR3 length: 14 residues. The CDR3 protein is CASSHVGGRETQYF. The CDR3 DNA is TGTGCCAGCTCTCACGTCGGGGGGCGAGAGACCCAGTACTTC.

The V call is TRBV10-3, the J call TRBJ2-1, with 8 positions matching TRBD1. This CDR3 spans 15 amino acids. Unmatched junction bases numbered 2, after V lost 4 bases and J lost 0 bases. Germline lookup yields CDR1 ENHRY and CDR2 SYGVKD. The CDR3 here is CAISGTGNSYNEQFF. The CDR3 nucleotides are TGTGCCATCAGTGGGACAGGGAACTCCTACAATGAGCAGTTCTTC.

The gene calls are TRBV9 and TRBJ1-3; TRBD1 is a possible D gene (6 bases). V shed 4 bases and J shed 0 bases, with 14 bases lying between them. Germline V gene lookup returns CDR1 SGDLS and CDR2 YYNGEE. This CDR3 contains 16 residues. The CDR3 reads CASSKNRAPSGNTIYF. CDR3 nucleotides: TGTGCCAGCAGCAAAAACAGGGCTCCCTCTGGAAACACCATATATTTT. The full variable domain, rest sourced from reference TRBV9 and TRBJ1-3, is DSGVTQTPKHLITATGQRVTLRCSPRSGDLSVYWYQQSLDQGLQFLIQYYNGEERAKGNILERFSAQQFPDLHSELNLSSLELGDSALYFCASSKNRAPSGNTIYFGEGSWLTVV.